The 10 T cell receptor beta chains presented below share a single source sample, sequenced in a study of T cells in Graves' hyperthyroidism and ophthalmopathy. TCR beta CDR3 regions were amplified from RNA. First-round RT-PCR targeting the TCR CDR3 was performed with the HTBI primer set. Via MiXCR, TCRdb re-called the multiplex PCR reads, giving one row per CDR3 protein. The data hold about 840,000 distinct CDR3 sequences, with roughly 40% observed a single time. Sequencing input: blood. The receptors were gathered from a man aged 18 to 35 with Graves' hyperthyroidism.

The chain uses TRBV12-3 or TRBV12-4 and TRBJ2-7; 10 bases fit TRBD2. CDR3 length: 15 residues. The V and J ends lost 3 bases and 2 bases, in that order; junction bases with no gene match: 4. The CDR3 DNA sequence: TGTGCCAGCAGTTTCCTTAGCGGGGGGACCTACGAGCAGTACTTC. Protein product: CASSFLSGGTYEQYF.

DNA for the CDR3: TGTGCCAGCAGTTATTACAAGGACTACGAGCAGTACTTC. It is translated as CASSYYKDYEQYF. This rearrangement joins TRBV6-5 to TRBJ2-7; D is unresolved. The CDR3 contains 13 residues. V lost 3 bases, J lost 3 bases, and 9 bases lay in between. From germline, CDR1 is MNHEY and CDR2 SVGAGI.

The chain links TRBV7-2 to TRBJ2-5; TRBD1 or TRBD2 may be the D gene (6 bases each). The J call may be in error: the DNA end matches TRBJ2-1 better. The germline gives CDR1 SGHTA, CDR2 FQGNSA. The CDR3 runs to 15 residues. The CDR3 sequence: CASTRRRGNNNEQFF. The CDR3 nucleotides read TGTGCCAGCACCCGGAGGAGGGGGAACAACAATGAGCAGTTCTTC.

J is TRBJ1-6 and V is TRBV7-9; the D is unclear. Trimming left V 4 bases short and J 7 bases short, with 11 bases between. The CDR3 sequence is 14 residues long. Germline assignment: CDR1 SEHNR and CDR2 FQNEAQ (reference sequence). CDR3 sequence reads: CASSSLTKNSPLHF. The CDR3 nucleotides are TGTGCCAGCAGCTCCCTCACGAAGAATTCACCCCTCCACTTT.

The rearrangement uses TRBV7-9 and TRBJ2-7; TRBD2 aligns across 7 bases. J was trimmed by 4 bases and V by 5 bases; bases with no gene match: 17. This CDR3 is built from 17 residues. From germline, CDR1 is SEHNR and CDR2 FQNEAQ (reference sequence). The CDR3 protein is CASSQDPLLGGKYEQYF. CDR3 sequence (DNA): TGTGCCAGCAGCCAAGATCCCCTATTGGGAGGGAAGTACGAGCAGTACTTC. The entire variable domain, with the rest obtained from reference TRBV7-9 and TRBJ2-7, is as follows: DTGVSQNPRHKITKRGQNVTFRCDPISEHNRLYWYRQTLGQGPEFLTYFQNEAQLEKSRLLSDRFSAERPKGSFSTLEIQRTEQGDSAMYLCASSQDPLLGGKYEQYFGPGTRLTVT.

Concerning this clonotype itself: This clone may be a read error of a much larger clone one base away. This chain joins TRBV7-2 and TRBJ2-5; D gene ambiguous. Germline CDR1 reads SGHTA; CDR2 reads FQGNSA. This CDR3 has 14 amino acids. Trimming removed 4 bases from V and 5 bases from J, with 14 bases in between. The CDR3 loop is CASSSPAGRETQYF. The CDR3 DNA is TGTGCCAGCAGCTCTCCGGCAGGTCGGGAGACCCAGTACTTC. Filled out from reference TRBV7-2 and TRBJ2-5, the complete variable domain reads GAGVSQSPSNKVTEKGKDVELRCDPISGHTALYWYRQSLGQGLEFLIYFQGNSAPDKSGLPSDRFSAERTGGSVSTLTIQRTQQEDSAVYLCASSSPAGRETQYFGPGTRLLVL.

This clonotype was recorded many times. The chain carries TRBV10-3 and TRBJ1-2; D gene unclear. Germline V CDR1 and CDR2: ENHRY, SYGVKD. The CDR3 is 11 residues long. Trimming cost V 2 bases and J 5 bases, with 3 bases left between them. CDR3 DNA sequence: TGTGCCATCAGTGAGGCTTATGGCTACACCTTC. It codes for CAISEAYGYTF.

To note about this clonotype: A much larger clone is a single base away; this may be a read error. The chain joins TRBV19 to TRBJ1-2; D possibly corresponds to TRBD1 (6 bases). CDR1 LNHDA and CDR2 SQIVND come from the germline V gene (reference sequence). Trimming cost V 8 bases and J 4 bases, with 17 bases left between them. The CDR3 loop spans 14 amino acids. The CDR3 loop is CASSGQGTIYGYTF. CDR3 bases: TGTGCCAGTTCCGGGCAGGGGACGATCTATGGCTACACCTTC.

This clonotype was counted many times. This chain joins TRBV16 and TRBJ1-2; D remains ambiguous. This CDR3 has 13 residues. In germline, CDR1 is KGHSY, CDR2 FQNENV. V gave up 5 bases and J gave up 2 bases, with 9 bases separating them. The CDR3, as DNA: TGTGCCAGCAGCTTAGTCGACAACTATGGCTACACCTTC. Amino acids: CASSLVDNYGYTF.

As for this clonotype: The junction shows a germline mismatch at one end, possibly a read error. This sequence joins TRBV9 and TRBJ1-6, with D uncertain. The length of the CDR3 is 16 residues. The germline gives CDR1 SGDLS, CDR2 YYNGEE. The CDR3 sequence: CASSQERYGLNSPLHF. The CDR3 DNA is TGCGCCAGCAGCCAAGAACGTTACGGGCTTAATTCACCCCTCCACTTT.